Listed below are T cell receptor beta chains from one sample, sequenced in a study of control samples from healthy donors and cancer patients. The repertoire was sequenced with immunoSEQ multiplex PCR; TCRdb's copy has only in-frame clones and lacks some. In the table there are approximately 92,000 clones, approximately 93% of which are singletons. The sequencing input was blood. Receptors were obtained from a woman aged 25 to 39 in good health. The CDR3 runs from the conserved cysteine through the conserved F or W. D genes are given only for firm matches.

d_gene,v_gene,j_gene,CDR3aa,CDR3nt
-,TRBV30,TRBJ2-7,CAWSVGRGEQYF,TGTGCCTGGAGTGTAGGCAGGGGCGAGCAGTACTTC
-,TRBV7-9,TRBJ1-1,CASSRVVENTEAFF,TGTGCCAGCAGCCGGGTCGTCGAAAACACTGAAGCTTTCTTT
TRBD1,TRBV4-1,TRBJ1-4,CASSHPQGGYSEKLFF,TGCGCCAGCAGCCATCCGCAGGGGGGGTACTCGGAAAAACTGTTTTTT
TRBD1,TRBV13,TRBJ2-4,CASSPRDRGLDIQYF,TGTGCCAGCAGCCCAAGGGACAGGGGGCTCGACATTCAGTACTTC
-,TRBV19,TRBJ1-1,CASKLGAAENREAFF,TGTGCCAGTAAGCTAGGAGCAGCGGAAAACCGTGAAGCTTTCTTT
TRBD1,TRBV18,TRBJ1-1,CASSEDRGSTEAFF,TGTGCCAGCTCAGAGGACAGGGGATCCACTGAAGCTTTCTTT
TRBD2,TRBV7-9,TRBJ2-7,CASSTSGRRYEQYF,TGTGCCAGCAGCACAAGCGGGAGAAGATACGAGCAGTACTTC
TRBD1,TRBV29-1,TRBJ1-3,CSVGTGNSGNTIYF,TGCAGCGTCGGGACAGGAAACTCTGGAAACACCATATATTTT
-,TRBV27,TRBJ2-7,CASRGRGRSEQYF,TGTGCCAGCAGGGGGCGGGGTAGATCCGAGCAGTACTTC
TRBD2,TRBV2,TRBJ2-3,CASSGTSGPGGTQYF,TGTGCCAGCAGTGGGACTAGCGGGCCCGGTGGTACGCAGTATTTT